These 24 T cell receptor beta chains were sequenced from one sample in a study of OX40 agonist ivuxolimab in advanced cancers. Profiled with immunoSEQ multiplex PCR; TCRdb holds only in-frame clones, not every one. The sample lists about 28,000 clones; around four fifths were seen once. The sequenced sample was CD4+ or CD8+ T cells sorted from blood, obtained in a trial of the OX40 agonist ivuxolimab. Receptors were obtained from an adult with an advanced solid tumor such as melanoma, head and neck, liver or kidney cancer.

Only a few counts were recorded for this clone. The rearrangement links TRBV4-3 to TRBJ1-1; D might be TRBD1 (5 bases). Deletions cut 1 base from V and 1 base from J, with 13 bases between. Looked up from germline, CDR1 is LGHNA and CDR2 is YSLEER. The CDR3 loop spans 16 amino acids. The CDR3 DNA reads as TGCGCCAGCAGCCAAGTATTGGGTCAGGGGAACACTGAAGCTTTCTTT. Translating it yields CASSQVLGQGNTEAFF.

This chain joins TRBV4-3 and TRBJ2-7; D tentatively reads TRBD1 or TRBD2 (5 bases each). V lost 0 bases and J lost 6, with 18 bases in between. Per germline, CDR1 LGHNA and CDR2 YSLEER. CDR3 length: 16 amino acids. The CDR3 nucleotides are TGCGCCAGCAGCCAAGACCTCGGGACGGCCCTGGCCGAGCAGTACTTC. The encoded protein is CASSQDLGTALAEQYF.

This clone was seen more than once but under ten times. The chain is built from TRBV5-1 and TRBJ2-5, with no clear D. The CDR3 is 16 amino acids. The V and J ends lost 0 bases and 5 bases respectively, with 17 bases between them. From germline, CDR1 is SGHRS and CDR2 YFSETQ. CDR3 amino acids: CASSLVKGRLWETQYF. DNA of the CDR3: TGCGCCAGCAGCTTGGTAAAGGGCCGCCTGTGGGAGACCCAGTACTTC.

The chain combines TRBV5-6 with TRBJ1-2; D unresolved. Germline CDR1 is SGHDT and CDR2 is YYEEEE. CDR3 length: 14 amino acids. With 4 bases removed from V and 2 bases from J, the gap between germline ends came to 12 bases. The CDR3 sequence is CASSNIPANYGYTF. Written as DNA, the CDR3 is TGTGCCAGCAGCAATATCCCAGCCAACTATGGCTACACCTTC. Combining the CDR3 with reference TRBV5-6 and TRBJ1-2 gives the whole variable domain DAGVTQSPTHLIKTRGQQVTLRCSPKSGHDTVSWYQQALGQGPQFIFQYYEEEERQRGNFPDRFSGHQFPNYSSELNVNALLLGDSALYLCASSNIPANYGYTFGSGTRLTVV.

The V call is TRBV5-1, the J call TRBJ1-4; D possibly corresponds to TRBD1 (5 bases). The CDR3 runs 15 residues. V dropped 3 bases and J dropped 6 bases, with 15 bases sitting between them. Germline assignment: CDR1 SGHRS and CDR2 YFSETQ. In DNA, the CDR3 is TGCGCCAGCAGCTGGGGGATAGAAGGGGATGAAAAACTGTTTTTT. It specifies CASSWGIEGDEKLFF.

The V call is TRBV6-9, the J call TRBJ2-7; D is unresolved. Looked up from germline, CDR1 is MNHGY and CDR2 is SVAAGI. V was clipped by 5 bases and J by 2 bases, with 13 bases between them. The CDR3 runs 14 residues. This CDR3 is CASSPRRSPYEQYF. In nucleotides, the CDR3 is TGTGCCAGCAGTCCTCGGCGGTCTCCCTACGAGCAGTACTTC.

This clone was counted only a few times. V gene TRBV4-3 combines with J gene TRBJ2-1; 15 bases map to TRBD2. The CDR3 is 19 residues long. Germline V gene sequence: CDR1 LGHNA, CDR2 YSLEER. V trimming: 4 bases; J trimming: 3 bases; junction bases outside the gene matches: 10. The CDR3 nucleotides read TGCGCCAGCAGCCTCGGGACTAGCGGGGGGTCCGATATCTACAATGAGCAGTTCTTC. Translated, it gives CASSLGTSGGSDIYNEQFF.

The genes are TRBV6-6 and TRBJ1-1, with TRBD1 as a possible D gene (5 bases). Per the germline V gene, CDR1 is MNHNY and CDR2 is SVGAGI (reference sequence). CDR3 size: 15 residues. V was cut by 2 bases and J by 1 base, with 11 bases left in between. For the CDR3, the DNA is TGTGCCAGCAGTTACGCGGCCGGGGGGAACACTGAAGCTTTCTTT. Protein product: CASSYAAGGNTEAFF.

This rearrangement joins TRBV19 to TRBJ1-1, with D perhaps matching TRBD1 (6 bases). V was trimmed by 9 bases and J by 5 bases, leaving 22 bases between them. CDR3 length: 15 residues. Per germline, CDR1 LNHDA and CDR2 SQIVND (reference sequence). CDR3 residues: CASRQNTGMRTEAFF. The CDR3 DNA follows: TGTGCCAGCCGACAGAATACAGGGATGAGAACTGAAGCTTTCTTT.

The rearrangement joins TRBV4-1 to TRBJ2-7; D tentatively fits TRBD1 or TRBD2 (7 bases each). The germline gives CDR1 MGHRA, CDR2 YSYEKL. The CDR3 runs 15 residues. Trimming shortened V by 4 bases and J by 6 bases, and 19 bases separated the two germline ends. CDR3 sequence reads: CASSLSFDREGEQYF. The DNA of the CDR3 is TGCGCCAGCAGCCTTTCATTTGACAGGGAGGGCGAGCAGTACTTC.

This CDR3 reads CAISESGLGYTF. CDR3 in DNA: TGTGCCATCAGTGAGTCTGGTTTGGGCTACACCTTC. The chain couples TRBV10-3 to TRBJ1-2, with D unclear. Trimming removed 0 bases at V and 8 bases at J, with 7 bases between. Per the germline V gene, CDR1 is ENHRY and CDR2 is SYGVKD. The CDR3 has 12 amino acids.

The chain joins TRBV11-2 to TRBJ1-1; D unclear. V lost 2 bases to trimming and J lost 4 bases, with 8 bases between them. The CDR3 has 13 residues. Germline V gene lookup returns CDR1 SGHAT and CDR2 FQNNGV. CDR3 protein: CASSLSEATEAFF. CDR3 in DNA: TGTGCCAGCAGCTTAAGCGAGGCCACTGAAGCTTTCTTT.

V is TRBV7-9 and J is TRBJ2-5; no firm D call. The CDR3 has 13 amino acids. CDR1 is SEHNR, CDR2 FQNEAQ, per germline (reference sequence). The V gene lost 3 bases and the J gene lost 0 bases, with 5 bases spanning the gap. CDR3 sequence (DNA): TGTGCCAGCAGCTTGTCGTACCAAGAGACCCAGTACTTC. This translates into CASSLSYQETQYF. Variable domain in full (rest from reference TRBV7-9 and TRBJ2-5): DTGVSQNPRHKITKRGQNVTFRCDPISEHNRLYWYRQTLGQGPEFLTYFQNEAQLEKSRLLSDRFSAERPKGSFSTLEIQRTEQGDSAMYLCASSLSYQETQYFGPGTRLLVL.

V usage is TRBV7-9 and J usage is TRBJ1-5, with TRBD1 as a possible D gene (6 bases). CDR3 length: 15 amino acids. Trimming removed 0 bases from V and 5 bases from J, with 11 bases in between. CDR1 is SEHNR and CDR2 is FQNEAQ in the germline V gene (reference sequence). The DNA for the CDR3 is TGTGCCAGCAGCTTAGCTGCCACAGGGCATCAGCCCCAGCATTTT. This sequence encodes CASSLAATGHQPQHF.

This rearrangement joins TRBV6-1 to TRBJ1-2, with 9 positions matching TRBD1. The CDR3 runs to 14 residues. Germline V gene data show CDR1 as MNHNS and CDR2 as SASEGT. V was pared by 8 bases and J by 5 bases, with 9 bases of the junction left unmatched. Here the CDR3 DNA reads TGTGCCAGCGGCCCGGGACAGGGTGGTTATGGCTACACCTTC. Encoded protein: CASGPGQGGYGYTF.

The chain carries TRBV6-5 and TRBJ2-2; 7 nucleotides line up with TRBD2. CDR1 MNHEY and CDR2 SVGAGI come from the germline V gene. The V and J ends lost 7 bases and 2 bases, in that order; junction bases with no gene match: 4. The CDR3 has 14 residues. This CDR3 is CASKPSGNTGELFF. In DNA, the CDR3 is TGTGCCAGCAAGCCTAGCGGTAACACCGGGGAGCTGTTTTTT.

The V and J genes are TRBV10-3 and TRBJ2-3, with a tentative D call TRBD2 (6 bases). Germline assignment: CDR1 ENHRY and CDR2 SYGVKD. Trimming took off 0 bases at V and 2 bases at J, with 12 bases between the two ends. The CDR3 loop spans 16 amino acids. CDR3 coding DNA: TGTGCCATCAGTGAGTCGGGGCGGGGCCTCACAGATACGCAGTATTTT. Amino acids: CAISESGRGLTDTQYF.

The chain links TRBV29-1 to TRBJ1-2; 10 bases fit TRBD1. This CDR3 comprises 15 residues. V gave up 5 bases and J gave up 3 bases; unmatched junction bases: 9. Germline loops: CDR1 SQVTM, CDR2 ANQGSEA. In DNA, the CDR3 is TGCAGCGTTTCTGACAGGGGGCAGTTGGACTATGGCTACACCTTC. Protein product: CSVSDRGQLDYGYTF.

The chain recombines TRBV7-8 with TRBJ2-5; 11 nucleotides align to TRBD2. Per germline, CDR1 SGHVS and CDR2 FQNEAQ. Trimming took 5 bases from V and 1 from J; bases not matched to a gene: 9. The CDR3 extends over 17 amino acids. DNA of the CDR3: TGTGCCAGCAGCCCCCCCATAGCGGGGGGGATCCAAGAGACCCAGTACTTC. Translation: CASSPPIAGGIQETQYF.

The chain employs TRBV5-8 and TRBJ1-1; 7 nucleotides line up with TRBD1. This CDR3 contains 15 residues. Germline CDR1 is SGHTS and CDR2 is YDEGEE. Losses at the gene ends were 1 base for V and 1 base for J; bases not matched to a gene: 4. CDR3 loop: CASSLRQGGNTEAFF. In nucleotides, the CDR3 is TGTGCCAGCAGCTTGCGGCAGGGGGGGAACACTGAAGCTTTCTTT.

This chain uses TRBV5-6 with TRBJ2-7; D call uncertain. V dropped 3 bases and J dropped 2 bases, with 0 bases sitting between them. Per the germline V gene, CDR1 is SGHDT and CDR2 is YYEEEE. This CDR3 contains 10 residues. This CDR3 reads CASSSYEQYF. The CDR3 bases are TGTGCCAGCAGCTCCTACGAGCAGTACTTC.

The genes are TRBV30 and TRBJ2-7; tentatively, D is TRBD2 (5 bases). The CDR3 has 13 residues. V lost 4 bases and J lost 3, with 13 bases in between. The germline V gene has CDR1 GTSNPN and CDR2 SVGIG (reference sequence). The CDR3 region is CAWTSGEGYEQYF. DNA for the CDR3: TGTGCCTGGACTTCGGGTGAGGGCTACGAGCAGTACTTC.

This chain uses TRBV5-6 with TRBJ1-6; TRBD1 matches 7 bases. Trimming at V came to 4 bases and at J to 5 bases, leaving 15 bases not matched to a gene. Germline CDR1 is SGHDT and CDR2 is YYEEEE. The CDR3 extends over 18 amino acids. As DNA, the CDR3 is TGTGCCAGCAGCCCTAGACCTGGACAGGAGGGAGATAATTCACCCCTCCACTTT. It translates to CASSPRPGQEGDNSPLHF. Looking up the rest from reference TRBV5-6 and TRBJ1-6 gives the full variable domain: DAGVTQSPTHLIKTRGQQVTLRCSPKSGHDTVSWYQQALGQGPQFIFQYYEEEERQRGNFPDRFSGHQFPNYSSELNVNALLLGDSALYLCASSPRPGQEGDNSPLHFGNGTRLTVT.

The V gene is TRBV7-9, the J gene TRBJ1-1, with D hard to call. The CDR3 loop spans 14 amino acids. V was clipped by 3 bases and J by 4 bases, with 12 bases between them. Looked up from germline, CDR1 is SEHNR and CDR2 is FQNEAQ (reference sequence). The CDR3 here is CASSLQGSTTEAFF. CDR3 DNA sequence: TGTGCCAGCAGCTTGCAAGGGTCGACCACTGAAGCTTTCTTT.